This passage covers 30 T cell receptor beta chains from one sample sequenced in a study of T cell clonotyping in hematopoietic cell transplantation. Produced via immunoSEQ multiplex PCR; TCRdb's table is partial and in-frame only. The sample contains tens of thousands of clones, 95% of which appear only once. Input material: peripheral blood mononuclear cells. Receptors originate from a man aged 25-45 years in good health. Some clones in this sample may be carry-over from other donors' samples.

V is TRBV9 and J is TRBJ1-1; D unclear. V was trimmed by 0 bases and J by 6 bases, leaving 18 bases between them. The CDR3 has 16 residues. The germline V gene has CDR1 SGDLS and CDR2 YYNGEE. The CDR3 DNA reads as TGTGCCAGCAGCGTAGTAGGCAGCCCCATACCCTCTGAAGCTTTCTTT. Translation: CASSVVGSPIPSEAFF.

CDR3 nucleotides: TGTGCCTGGAGTCCGGGGACAGTGTATATGGAAAAACTGTTTTTT. This encodes CAWSPGTVYMEKLFF. The V and J genes are TRBV30 and TRBJ1-4, with TRBD1 matching over 7 bases. Per germline, CDR1 GTSNPN and CDR2 SVGIG (reference sequence). CDR3 length equals 15 residues. Losses at the gene ends were 2 bases for V and 8 bases for J; bases not matched to a gene: 11.

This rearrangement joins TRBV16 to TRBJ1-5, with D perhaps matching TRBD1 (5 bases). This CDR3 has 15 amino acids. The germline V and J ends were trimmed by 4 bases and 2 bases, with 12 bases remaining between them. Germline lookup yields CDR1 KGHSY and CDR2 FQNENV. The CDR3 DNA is TGTGCCAGCAGCCCGGGGGGGGTCGGCAATCAGCCCCAGCATTTT. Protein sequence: CASSPGGVGNQPQHF.

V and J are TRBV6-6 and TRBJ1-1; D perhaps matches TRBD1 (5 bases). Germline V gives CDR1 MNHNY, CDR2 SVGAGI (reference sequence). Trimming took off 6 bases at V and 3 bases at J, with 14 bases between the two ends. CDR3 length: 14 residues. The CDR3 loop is CASRRDDTHTEAFF. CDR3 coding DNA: TGTGCCAGCAGGCGGGACGATACTCACACTGAAGCTTTCTTT.

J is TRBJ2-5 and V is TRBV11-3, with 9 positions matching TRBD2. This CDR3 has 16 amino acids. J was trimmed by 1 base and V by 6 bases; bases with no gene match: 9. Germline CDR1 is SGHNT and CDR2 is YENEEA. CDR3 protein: CASSSHLAGPQETQYF. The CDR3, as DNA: TGTGCCAGCAGTTCACACCTAGCGGGACCCCAAGAGACCCAGTACTTC.

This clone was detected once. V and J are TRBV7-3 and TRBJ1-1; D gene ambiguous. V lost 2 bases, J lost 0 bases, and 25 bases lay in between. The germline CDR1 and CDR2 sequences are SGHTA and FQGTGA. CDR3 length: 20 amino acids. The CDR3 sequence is CASSLLGSPVQTYMNTEAFF. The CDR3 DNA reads TGTGCCAGCAGCTTACTTGGTTCTCCGGTGCAGACCTACATGAACACTGAAGCTTTCTTT.

In DNA form, the CDR3 reads TGCGCCAGCAGCTTCGAGGGTGGGTCCGGGGAGCTGTTTTTT. It yields the protein CASSFEGGSGELFF. The chain combines TRBV5-1 with TRBJ2-2; TRBD2 is a possible D gene (5 bases). Germline CDR1 reads SGHRS; CDR2 reads YFSETQ. Deletions cut 2 bases from V and 6 bases from J, with 11 bases between. This CDR3 region has 14 residues.

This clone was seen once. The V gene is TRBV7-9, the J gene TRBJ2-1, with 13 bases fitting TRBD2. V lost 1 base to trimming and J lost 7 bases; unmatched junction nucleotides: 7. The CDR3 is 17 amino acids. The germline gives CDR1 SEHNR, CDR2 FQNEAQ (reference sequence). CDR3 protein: CASSLGWGLAGRNEQFF. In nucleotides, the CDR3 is TGTGCCAGCAGCTTAGGATGGGGACTAGCGGGGCGGAATGAGCAGTTCTTC.

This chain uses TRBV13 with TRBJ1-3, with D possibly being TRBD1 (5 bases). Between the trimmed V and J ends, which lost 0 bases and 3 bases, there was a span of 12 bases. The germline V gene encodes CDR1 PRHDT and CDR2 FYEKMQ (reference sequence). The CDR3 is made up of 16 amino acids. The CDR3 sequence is CASSLGPQVYGNTIYF. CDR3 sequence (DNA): TGTGCCAGCAGCTTAGGCCCACAGGTGTATGGAAACACCATATATTTT. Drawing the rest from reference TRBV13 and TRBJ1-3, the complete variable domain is AAGVIQSPRHLIKEKRETATLKCYPIPRHDTVYWYQQGPGQDPQFLISFYEKMQSDKGSIPDRFSAQQFSDYHSELNMSSLELGDSALYFCASSLGPQVYGNTIYFGEGSWLTVV.

The CDR3 bases are TGTGCCAGCAGCCGCCCGGGACAGCCTAACACTGAAGCTTTCTTT. Amino acids: CASSRPGQPNTEAFF. The chain links TRBV14 to TRBJ1-1, with 7 bases identical to TRBD1. The V and J ends lost 4 bases and 2 bases, in that order; junction bases with no gene match: 7. The CDR3 covers 15 residues. Germline V gives CDR1 SGHDN, CDR2 FVKESK.

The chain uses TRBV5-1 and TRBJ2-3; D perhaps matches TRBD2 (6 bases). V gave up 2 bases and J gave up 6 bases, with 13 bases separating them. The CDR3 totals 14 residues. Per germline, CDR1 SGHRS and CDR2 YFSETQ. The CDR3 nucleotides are TGCGCCAGCAGCTTACTAGCATCCACTGATACGCAGTATTTT. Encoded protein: CASSLLASTDTQYF.

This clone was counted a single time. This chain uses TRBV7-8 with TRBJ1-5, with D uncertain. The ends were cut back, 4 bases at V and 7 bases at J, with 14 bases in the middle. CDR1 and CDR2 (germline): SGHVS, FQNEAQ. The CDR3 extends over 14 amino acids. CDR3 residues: CASSSRAFGQPQHF. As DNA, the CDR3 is TGTGCCAGCAGCTCTCGGGCCTTCGGGCAGCCCCAGCATTTT.

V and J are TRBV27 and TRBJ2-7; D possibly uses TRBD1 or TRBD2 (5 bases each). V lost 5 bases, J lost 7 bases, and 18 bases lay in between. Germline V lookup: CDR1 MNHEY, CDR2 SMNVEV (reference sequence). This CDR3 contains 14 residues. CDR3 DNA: TGTGCCAGCAGTACCGGGACCGCCGGTTGGGAGCAGTACTTC. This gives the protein CASSTGTAGWEQYF.

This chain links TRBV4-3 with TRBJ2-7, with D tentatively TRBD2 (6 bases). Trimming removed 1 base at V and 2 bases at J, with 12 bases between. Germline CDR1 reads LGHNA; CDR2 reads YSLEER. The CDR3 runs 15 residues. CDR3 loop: CASSQGLGDPYEQYF. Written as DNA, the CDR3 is TGCGCCAGCAGCCAAGGACTAGGGGACCCCTACGAGCAGTACTTC.

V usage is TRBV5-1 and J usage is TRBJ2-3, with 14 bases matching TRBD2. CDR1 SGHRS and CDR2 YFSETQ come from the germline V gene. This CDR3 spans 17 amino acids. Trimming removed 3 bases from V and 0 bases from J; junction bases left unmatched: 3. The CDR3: CASSSGLAGGSTDTQYF. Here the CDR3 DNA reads TGCGCCAGCAGCTCTGGACTAGCGGGGGGTAGCACAGATACGCAGTATTTT.

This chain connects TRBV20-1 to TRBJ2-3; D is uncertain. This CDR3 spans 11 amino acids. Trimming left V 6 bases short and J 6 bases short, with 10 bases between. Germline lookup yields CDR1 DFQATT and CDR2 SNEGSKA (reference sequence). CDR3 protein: CSALFRDTQYF. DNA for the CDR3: TGCAGTGCCCTGTTTCGCGATACGCAGTATTTT.

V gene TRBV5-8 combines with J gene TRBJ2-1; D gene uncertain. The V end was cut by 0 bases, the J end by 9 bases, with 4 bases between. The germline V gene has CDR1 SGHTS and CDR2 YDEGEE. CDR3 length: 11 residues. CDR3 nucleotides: TGTGCCAGCAGCTTGGCCTCTGAGCAGTTCTTC. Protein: CASSLASEQFF.

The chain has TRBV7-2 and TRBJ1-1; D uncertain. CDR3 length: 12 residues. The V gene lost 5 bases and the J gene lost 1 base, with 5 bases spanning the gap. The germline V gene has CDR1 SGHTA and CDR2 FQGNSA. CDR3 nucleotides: TGTGCCAGCAGCCCTGAGAACACTGAAGCTTTCTTT. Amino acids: CASSPENTEAFF.

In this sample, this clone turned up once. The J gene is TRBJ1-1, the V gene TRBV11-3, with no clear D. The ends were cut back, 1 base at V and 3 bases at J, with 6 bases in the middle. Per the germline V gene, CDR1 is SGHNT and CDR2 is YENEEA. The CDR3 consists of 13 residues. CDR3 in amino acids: CASSLVGDTEAFF. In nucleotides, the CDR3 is TGTGCCAGCAGCTTAGTCGGCGACACTGAAGCTTTCTTT.

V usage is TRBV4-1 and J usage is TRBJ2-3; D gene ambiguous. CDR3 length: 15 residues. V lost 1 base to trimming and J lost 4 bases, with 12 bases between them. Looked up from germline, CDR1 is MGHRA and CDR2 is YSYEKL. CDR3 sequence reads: CASSQVGSPADTQYF. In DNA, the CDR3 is TGCGCCAGCAGCCAAGTCGGGTCCCCGGCAGATACGCAGTATTTT.

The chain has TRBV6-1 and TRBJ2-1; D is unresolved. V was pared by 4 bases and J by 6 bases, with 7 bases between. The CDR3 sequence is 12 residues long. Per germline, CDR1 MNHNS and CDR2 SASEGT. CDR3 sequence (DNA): TGTGCCAGCAGTGCGACCCTCAATGAGCAGTTCTTC. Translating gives CASSATLNEQFF.

The CDR3, as DNA: TGTGCCAGCAGCTTAGGCCCTCAGCCCCAGCATTTT. Amino acids: CASSLGPQPQHF. The chain links TRBV7-9 to TRBJ1-5; D is unresolved. V dropped 1 base and J dropped 6 bases, with 4 bases sitting between them. CDR3 length equals 12 residues. Germline CDR1 SEHNR, CDR2 FQNEAQ (reference sequence). The whole variable domain, remainder taken from reference TRBV7-9 and TRBJ1-5, is DTGVSQNPRHKITKRGQNVTFRCDPISEHNRLYWYRQTLGQGPEFLTYFQNEAQLEKSRLLSDRFSAERPKGSFSTLEIQRTEQGDSAMYLCASSLGPQPQHFGDGTRLSIL.

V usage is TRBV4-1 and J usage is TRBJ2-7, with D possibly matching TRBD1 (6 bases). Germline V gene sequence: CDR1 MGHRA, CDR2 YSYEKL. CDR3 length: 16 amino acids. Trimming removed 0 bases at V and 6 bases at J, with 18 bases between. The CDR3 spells CASSQDAAGEKREQYF. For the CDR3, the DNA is TGCGCCAGCAGCCAAGACGCGGCAGGGGAAAAGCGCGAGCAGTACTTC.

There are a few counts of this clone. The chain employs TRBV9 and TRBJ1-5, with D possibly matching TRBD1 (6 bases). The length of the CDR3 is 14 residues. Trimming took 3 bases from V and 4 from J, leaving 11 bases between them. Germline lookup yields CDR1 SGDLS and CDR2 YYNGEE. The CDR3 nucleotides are TGTGCCAGCAGCGCCACAGGGATTAATCAGCCCCAGCATTTT. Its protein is CASSATGINQPQHF.

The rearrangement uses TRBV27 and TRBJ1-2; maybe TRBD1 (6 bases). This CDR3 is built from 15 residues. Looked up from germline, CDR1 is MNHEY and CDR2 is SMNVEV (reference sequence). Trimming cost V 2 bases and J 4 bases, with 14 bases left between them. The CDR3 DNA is TGTGCCAGCAGTTTAACAGGGTTAACCCCCTATGGCTACACCTTC. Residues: CASSLTGLTPYGYTF.

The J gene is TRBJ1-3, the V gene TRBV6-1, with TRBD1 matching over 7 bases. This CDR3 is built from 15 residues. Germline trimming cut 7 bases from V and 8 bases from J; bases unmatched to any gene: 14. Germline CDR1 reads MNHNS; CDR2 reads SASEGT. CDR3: CASNGQARLEDTIYF. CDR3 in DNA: TGTGCCAGCAATGGACAGGCACGTCTGGAAGACACCATATATTTT.

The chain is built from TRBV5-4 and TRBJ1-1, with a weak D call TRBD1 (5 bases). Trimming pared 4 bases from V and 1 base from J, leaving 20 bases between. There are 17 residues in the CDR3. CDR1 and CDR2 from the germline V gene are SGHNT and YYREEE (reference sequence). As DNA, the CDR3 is TGTGCCAGCAGCAGAGATTACGGGAGACAGCAGAACACTGAAGCTTTCTTT. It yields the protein CASSRDYGRQQNTEAFF.

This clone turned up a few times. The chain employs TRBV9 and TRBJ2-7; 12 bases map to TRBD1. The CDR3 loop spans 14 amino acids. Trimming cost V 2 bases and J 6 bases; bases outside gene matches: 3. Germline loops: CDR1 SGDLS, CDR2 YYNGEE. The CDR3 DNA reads TGTGCCAGCAGCGTGGGGACAGGGGGCGGCGAGCAGTACTTC. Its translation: CASSVGTGGGEQYF. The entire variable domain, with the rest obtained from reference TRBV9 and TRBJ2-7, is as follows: DSGVTQTPKHLITATGQRVTLRCSPRSGDLSVYWYQQSLDQGLQFLIQYYNGEERAKGNILERFSAQQFPDLHSELNLSSLELGDSALYFCASSVGTGGGEQYFGPGTRLTVT.

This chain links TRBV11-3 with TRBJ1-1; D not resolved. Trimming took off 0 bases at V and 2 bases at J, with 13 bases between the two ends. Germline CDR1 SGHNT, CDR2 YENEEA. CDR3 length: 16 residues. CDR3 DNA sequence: TGTGCCAGCAGCTTAGAGGGAGACACCCTTAACACTGAAGCTTTCTTT. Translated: CASSLEGDTLNTEAFF.

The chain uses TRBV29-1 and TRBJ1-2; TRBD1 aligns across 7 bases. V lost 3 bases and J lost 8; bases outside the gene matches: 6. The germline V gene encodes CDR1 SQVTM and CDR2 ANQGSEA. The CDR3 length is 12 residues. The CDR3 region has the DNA TGCAGCGTTGAGAAGGGGGCGGGAGGCTACACCTTC. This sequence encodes CSVEKGAGGYTF.